These 29 T cell receptor beta chains were sequenced from one sample in a study of blood T cell repertoires in COVID-19 (dated by TCRdb to the early 2020s). The library was made by the immunoSEQ multiplex PCR assay. Drawn from immuneACCESS, this table holds only the in-frame rearrangements with V and J called that TCRdb kept. Clones are partly lost; checked studies trace under half to an unresolved V gene and leave the rest unexplained. For this sample there are 140,000 or so clones; 75% to 90% appear just once. Of the sample, about 3.5% falls within the top ten clones. Input material: peripheral blood. These receptors all stem from a man between 65 and 85 years old who had recovered from COVID-19.

V gene TRBV11-2 combines with J gene TRBJ2-5, with 8 bases lining up with TRBD1. CDR3 length equals 15 residues. Germline V lookup: CDR1 SGHAT, CDR2 FQNNGV. Trimming cost V 0 bases and J 3 bases; bases outside gene matches: 3. This chain's CDR3 is CASSLDQTGEETQYF. Written as DNA, the CDR3 is TGTGCCAGCAGCTTAGACCAGACAGGGGAAGAGACCCAGTACTTC.

V and J are TRBV30 and TRBJ2-7; 7 positions match TRBD1. Germline CDR1 GTSNPN, CDR2 SVGIG (reference sequence). Trimming removed 0 bases from V and 1 base from J; junction bases left unmatched: 3. This CDR3 is built from 14 residues. CDR3 nucleotide sequence: TGTGCCTGGAGTGTACCAGGGGGATCCTACGAGCAGTACTTC. Translated, it gives CAWSVPGGSYEQYF.

J is TRBJ2-5 and V is TRBV7-9; D is uncertain. The CDR3 is made up of 13 amino acids. From germline, CDR1 is SEHNR and CDR2 FQNEAQ (reference sequence). The ends were cut back, 2 bases at V and 5 bases at J, with 9 bases in the middle. In DNA form, the CDR3 reads TGTGCCAGCAGCTTACCCCCCACTGAGACCCAGTACTTC. The encoded protein is CASSLPPTETQYF.

The DNA of the CDR3 is TGTGCCACCAGCAGGGGACAGCAAAACATTCAGTACTTC. Amino acids: CATSRGQQNIQYF. The chain joins TRBV15 to TRBJ2-4; 7 positions agree with TRBD1. This CDR3 spans 13 amino acids. CDR1 and CDR2 from the germline V gene are LNHNV and YYDKDF (reference sequence). V lost 3 bases and J lost 5; bases outside the gene matches: 1.

The chain uses TRBV5-1 and TRBJ2-1; 12 bases agree with TRBD2. The J segment lost 8 bases and the V segment lost 1 base, leaving 4 bases of the junction unmatched. Germline CDR1 reads SGHRS; CDR2 reads YFSETQ. The CDR3 spans 15 residues. CDR3 DNA sequence: TGCGCCAGCAGCTTGTTTCCTAGCGGGAGGGATGAGCAGTTCTTC. Translated: CASSLFPSGRDEQFF.

The V and J genes are TRBV6-5 and TRBJ2-1, with 8 positions matching TRBD1. The germline gives CDR1 MNHEY, CDR2 SVGAGI. Germline trimming cut 5 bases from V and 9 bases from J; bases unmatched to any gene: 6. CDR3 length: 13 residues. CDR3 loop: CASSKQGAGEQFF. CDR3 bases: TGTGCCAGCAGTAAGCAGGGGGCCGGTGAGCAGTTCTTC.

This rearrangement joins TRBV6-5 to TRBJ2-2; tentative D call: TRBD1 (6 bases). Trimming removed 6 bases from V and 3 bases from J, with 14 bases in between. CDR3 length equals 15 residues. CDR1 and CDR2 from the germline V gene are MNHEY and SVGAGI. CDR3 amino acids: CASRSWDTYTGELFF. The CDR3 nucleotides are TGTGCCAGCAGGAGTTGGGACACCTACACCGGGGAGCTGTTTTTT.

The gene calls are TRBV10-3 and TRBJ1-2; the D is unclear. This CDR3 contains 12 residues. Looked up from germline, CDR1 is ENHRY and CDR2 is SYGVKD. The germline V and J ends were trimmed by 6 bases and 4 bases, with 9 bases remaining between them. The CDR3 spells CAIRASGYGYTF. Written as DNA, the CDR3 is TGTGCCATCAGAGCTTCCGGCTATGGCTACACCTTC.

The genes are TRBV5-6 and TRBJ2-1; TRBD1 aligns across 8 bases. The CDR3 length is 16 residues. The germline V gene encodes CDR1 SGHDT and CDR2 YYEEEE. The trim removed 2 bases at V and 2 bases at J, leaving 6 bases unmatched. The CDR3 spells CASSFGGQGPYNEQFF. The CDR3 bases are TGTGCCAGCAGCTTTGGAGGACAGGGCCCCTACAATGAGCAGTTCTTC.

The chain links TRBV6-5 to TRBJ1-1; TRBD1 agrees at 7 bases. With 7 bases clipped from V and 0 bases from J, the junction kept 8 bases outside the gene matches. Germline CDR1 is MNHEY and CDR2 is SVGAGI. The CDR3 sequence is 15 residues long. The CDR3 DNA sequence: TGTGCCAGCACCACGACAGGGCCAATGAACACTGAAGCTTTCTTT. As protein: CASTTTGPMNTEAFF.

The J gene is TRBJ2-3, the V gene TRBV5-5, with 7 nucleotides matching TRBD2. The CDR3 covers 13 residues. CDR1 and CDR2 (germline): SGHKS, YYEKEE (reference sequence). V trimming: 4 bases; J trimming: 4 bases; junction bases outside the gene matches: 3. CDR3 amino acids: CASSETSPDTQYF. The CDR3 region has the DNA TGTGCCAGCAGCGAGACTAGCCCAGATACGCAGTATTTT. The full variable domain, in which reference TRBV5-5 and TRBJ2-3 provide the parts outside the CDR3, is DAGVTQSPTHLIKTRGQQVTLRCSPISGHKSVSWYQQVLGQGPQFIFQYYEKEERGRGNFPDRFSARQFPNYSSELNVNALLLGDSALYLCASSETSPDTQYFGPGTRLTVL.

The rearrangement links TRBV27 to TRBJ2-3; 13 bases fit TRBD2. With V trimmed by 6 bases and J by 4 bases, 7 bases remained unmatched. The CDR3 length is 16 residues. Germline assignment: CDR1 MNHEY and CDR2 SMNVEV (reference sequence). The CDR3 spells CASSRRLAGGPDTQYF. The CDR3 DNA reads as TGTGCCAGCAGCCGTAGACTAGCGGGAGGCCCAGATACGCAGTATTTT.

The chain has TRBV29-1 and TRBJ1-2, with 7 bases identical to TRBD1. Germline values: CDR1 SQVTM, CDR2 ANQGSEA. The CDR3 runs 12 residues. Trimming removed 6 bases from V and 7 bases from J; junction bases left unmatched: 8. CDR3 amino acids: CSVPGQSSGYTF. The CDR3 coding sequence is TGCAGCGTCCCGGGACAGTCGTCTGGCTACACCTTC.

This clone was counted a few times. CDR3 in amino acids: CASSMGRRRGRDSPLHF. In DNA, the CDR3 is TGTGCCAGCAGCATGGGTCGCCGGAGGGGACGTGATTCACCCCTCCACTTT. The chain combines TRBV9 with TRBJ1-6, with a possible D match to TRBD1 (5 bases). CDR1 is SGDLS and CDR2 is YYNGEE in the germline V gene. Trimming shortened V by 4 bases and J by 8 bases, and 22 bases separated the two germline ends. CDR3 length: 17 amino acids.

The V and J genes are TRBV11-2 and TRBJ2-1, with D uncertain. Trimming removed 7 bases at V and 0 bases at J, with 13 bases between. Per the germline V gene, CDR1 is SGHAT and CDR2 is FQNNGV. This CDR3 has 15 residues. CDR3 sequence (DNA): TGTGCCAGCATGGTCGCGGCCAGCTCCTACAATGAGCAGTTCTTC. This translates into CASMVAASSYNEQFF.

The chain combines TRBV7-2 with TRBJ2-1; D is unresolved. In germline, CDR1 is SGHTA, CDR2 FQGNSA. The CDR3 runs 13 residues. The V end lost 2 bases, the J end lost 7 bases, and 9 bases lay between the germline ends. The CDR3 DNA is TGTGCCAGCAGCTTAAGTGTCGGGAATGAGCAGTTCTTC. This codes for CASSLSVGNEQFF.

This chain connects TRBV2 to TRBJ1-1; the D gene is possibly TRBD1 (6 bases). Between the trimmed V and J ends, which lost 7 bases and 7 bases, there was a span of 13 bases. This CDR3 has 12 residues. Germline V gene sequence: CDR1 SNHLY, CDR2 FYNNEI. The CDR3 nucleotides read TGTGCCAGCAATTTAAGGGGGTTTGAAGCTTTCTTT. Its protein is CASNLRGFEAFF.

The chain couples TRBV19 to TRBJ2-7; TRBD2 matches at 7 bases. The V and J ends lost 8 bases and 0 bases, in that order; junction bases with no gene match: 7. The germline gives CDR1 LNHDA, CDR2 SQIVND (reference sequence). The CDR3 is made up of 14 amino acids. Here the CDR3 reads CASAPLADSYEQYF. The CDR3 DNA sequence: TGTGCCAGTGCACCTCTAGCGGACTCCTACGAGCAGTACTTC. The full variable domain, rest sourced from reference TRBV19 and TRBJ2-7, is DGGITQSPKYLFRKEGQNVTLSCEQNLNHDAMYWYRQDPGQGLRLIYYSQIVNDFQKGDIAEGYSVSREKKESFPLTVTSAQKNPTAFYLCASAPLADSYEQYFGPGTRLTVT.

This rearrangement joins TRBV7-9 to TRBJ2-1, with 9 bases lining up with TRBD2. Germline CDR1 reads SEHNR; CDR2 reads FQNEAQ (reference sequence). V shed 0 bases, J shed 4 bases, and the junction held 1 base outside the gene matches. CDR3 length: 15 amino acids. CDR3 sequence: CASSLATSGYNEQFF. CDR3 nucleotides: TGTGCCAGCAGCTTAGCAACTAGCGGGTACAATGAGCAGTTCTTC.

V and J are TRBV27 and TRBJ1-3, with 7 positions matching TRBD1. CDR1 and CDR2 (germline): MNHEY, SMNVEV (reference sequence). The CDR3 covers 18 residues. With 0 bases clipped from V and 0 bases from J, the junction kept 8 bases outside the gene matches. The CDR3 bases are TGTGCCAGCAGTTTATCGGGGGGACAGAGGATCTCTGGAAACACCATATATTTT. Translation: CASSLSGGQRISGNTIYF.

This clone was seen only once. The chain carries TRBV9 and TRBJ2-7, with 9 nucleotides matching TRBD2. The CDR3 length is 16 residues. CDR1 SGDLS and CDR2 YYNGEE come from the germline V gene. J gave up 0 bases and V 4 bases, and 8 bases lay outside the gene matches. Written as DNA, the CDR3 is TGTGCCAGCAGCAAATATTTTAGCGGGAGCTCCTACGAGCAGTACTTC. It encodes CASSKYFSGSSYEQYF.

The chain couples TRBV19 to TRBJ1-5; 8 bases fit TRBD1. The germline gives CDR1 LNHDA, CDR2 SQIVND (reference sequence). With V trimmed by 10 bases and J by 3 bases, 8 bases remained unmatched. The CDR3 covers 14 residues. The CDR3 protein is CATNMDRANQPQHF. CDR3 nucleotides: TGTGCCACCAACATGGACAGGGCCAATCAGCCCCAGCATTTT.

This clone was counted at least ten times. The gene calls are TRBV5-4 and TRBJ2-1; maybe TRBD1 (6 bases). Germline CDR1 reads SGHNT; CDR2 reads YYREEE (reference sequence). V dropped 2 bases and J dropped 14 bases, with 17 bases sitting between them. The CDR3 has 13 amino acids. Here the CDR3 DNA reads TGTGCCAGCAGCTTAGGACAGAGGTCCGAGGAGTTCTTC. This codes for CASSLGQRSEEFF.

The sample holds a few counts of this clone. The rearrangement uses TRBV2 and TRBJ2-7; 10 bases fit TRBD1. V gave up 7 bases and J gave up 5 bases; unmatched junction bases: 8. This CDR3 is 14 amino acids long. Germline V gene sequence: CDR1 SNHLY, CDR2 FYNNEI. CDR3 coding DNA: TGTGCCAGCACGGGGGACAGGGGAACTAACGAGCAGTACTTC. It encodes CASTGDRGTNEQYF.

V is TRBV5-1 and J is TRBJ2-1; the D is unclear. Germline values: CDR1 SGHRS, CDR2 YFSETQ. V was trimmed by 2 bases and J by 7 bases, leaving 10 bases between them. The CDR3 consists of 13 residues. CDR3 DNA sequence: TGCGCCAGCAGCTTTCTGGGCTCGAATGAGCAGTTCTTC. Its translation: CASSFLGSNEQFF. Together with reference TRBV5-1 and TRBJ2-1, the CDR3 gives the full variable domain: KAGVTQTPRYLIKTRGQQVTLSCSPISGHRSVSWYQQTPGQGLQFLFEYFSETQRNKGNFPGRFSGRQFSNSRSEMNVSTLELGDSALYLCASSFLGSNEQFFGPGTRLTVL.

This chain uses TRBV9 with TRBJ2-7; TRBD1 aligns across 9 bases. V lost 4 bases and J lost 3; bases outside the gene matches: 8. CDR3 size: 15 residues. CDR1 SGDLS and CDR2 YYNGEE come from the germline V gene. CDR3 nucleotide sequence: TGTGCCAGCAGCCCCCGGGGGGACAGGGTCTACGAGCAGTACTTC. Amino acids: CASSPRGDRVYEQYF.

This chain joins TRBV9 and TRBJ1-3; 7 bases match TRBD1. CDR1 SGDLS and CDR2 YYNGEE come from the germline V gene. With 3 bases clipped from V and 0 bases from J, the junction kept 6 bases outside the gene matches. This CDR3 has 16 amino acids. CDR3 region: CASSDGQASSGNTIYF. The CDR3, as DNA: TGTGCCAGCAGCGATGGACAGGCCTCCTCTGGAAACACCATATATTTT.

The chain is built from TRBV2 and TRBJ1-1; D unresolved. Trimming stripped 8 bases from V and 1 base from J, with 11 bases between. Germline CDR1 and CDR2: SNHLY and FYNNEI. The CDR3 loop spans 13 amino acids. The CDR3 sequence is CASGLRPNTEAFF. CDR3 nucleotide sequence: TGTGCCAGCGGGCTGAGACCGAACACTGAAGCTTTCTTT. The full variable domain, with the rest looked up from reference TRBV2 and TRBJ1-1, is EPEVTQTPSHQVTQMGQEVILRCVPISNHLYFYWYRQILGQKVEFLVSFYNNEISEKSEIFDDQFSVERPDGSNFTLKIRSTKLEDSAMYFCASGLRPNTEAFFGQGTRLTVV.

This clone was detected only a few times. This chain connects TRBV19 to TRBJ2-1, with D possibly TRBD2 on 5 matching bases. V lost 5 bases, J lost 16 bases, and 21 bases lay in between. Germline loops: CDR1 LNHDA, CDR2 SQIVND (reference sequence). CDR3 length: 13 amino acids. CDR3 in DNA: TGTGCCAGTAGTGCGGAAAGGACTGGGAAGTACTTCTTC. It specifies CASSAERTGKYFF.